This record looks at one TCR beta chain sequence and its context. Its antigen is unidentified. Selected positively for CCR7 and CD45RO-negative, naive CD8 cells excluded terminally differentiated effector memory CD45RA+ cells. The data stem from a study of shared clonotypes between healthy human individuals. Whole-study findings and limits: In general, naive subsets displayed greater estimated richness than memory subsets did. The sharing of 4.5% to 5.5% of naive CD4 clonotypes was seen across a handful of donors.

The assay was run at deep level. Using immunoSEQ multiplex PCR, the repertoire was profiled, and TCRdb retains in-frame clones only, with some absent. The sample includes under 600,000 clones, roughly 98% of them seen just once. V lost 3 bases to trimming and J lost 6 bases, with 11 bases between them. Germline V lookup: CDR1 SEHNR, CDR2 FQNEAQ (reference sequence). This CDR3 spans 14 amino acids. This chain links TRBV7-9 with TRBJ1-4; tentative D call: TRBD1 (5 bases). The sample consisted of naive CD8+ T cells sorted from blood. This receptor was obtained from a man aged 30 to 39 in good health. CDR3 residues: CASSFRGSDEKLFF. The CDR3 DNA is TGTGCCAGCAGCTTTCGGGGGTCGGATGAAAAACTGTTTTTT.